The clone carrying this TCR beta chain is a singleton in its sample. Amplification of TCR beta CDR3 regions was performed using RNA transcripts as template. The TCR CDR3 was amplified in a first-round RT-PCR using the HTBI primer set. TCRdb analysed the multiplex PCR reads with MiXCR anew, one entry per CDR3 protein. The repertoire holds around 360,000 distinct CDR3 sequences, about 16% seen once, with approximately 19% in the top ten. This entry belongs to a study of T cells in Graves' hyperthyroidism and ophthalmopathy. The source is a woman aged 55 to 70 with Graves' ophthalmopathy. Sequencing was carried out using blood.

CDR3 nucleotide sequence: TGCAGCGCCAAACTAGCGGGGAACACCGGGGAGCTGTTTTTT. Translation gives CSAKLAGNTGELFF. The J gene is TRBJ2-2, the V gene TRBV29-1; 9 nucleotides agree with TRBD2. The CDR3 is 14 residues long. Trimming cost V 7 bases and J 1 base; bases outside gene matches: 4. CDR1 and CDR2 from the germline V gene are SQVTM and ANQGSEA.